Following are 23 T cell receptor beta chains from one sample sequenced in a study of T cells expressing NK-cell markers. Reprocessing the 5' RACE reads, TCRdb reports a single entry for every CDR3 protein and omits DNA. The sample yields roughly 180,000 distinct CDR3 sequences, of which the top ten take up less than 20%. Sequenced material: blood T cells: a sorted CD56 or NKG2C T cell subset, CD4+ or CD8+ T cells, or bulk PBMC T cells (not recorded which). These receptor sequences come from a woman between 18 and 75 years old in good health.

The CDR3 sequence is CASSFSGGSYEQYF. The chain carries TRBV12-3 or TRBV12-4 and TRBJ2-7. The CDR3 is 14 residues long.

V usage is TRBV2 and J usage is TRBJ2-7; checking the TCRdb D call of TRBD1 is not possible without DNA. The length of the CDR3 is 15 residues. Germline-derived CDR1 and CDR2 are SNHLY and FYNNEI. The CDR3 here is CASSELAGGVNEQYF.

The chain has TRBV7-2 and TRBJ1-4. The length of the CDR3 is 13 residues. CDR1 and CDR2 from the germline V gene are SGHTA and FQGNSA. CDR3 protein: CASSILLGEKLFF.

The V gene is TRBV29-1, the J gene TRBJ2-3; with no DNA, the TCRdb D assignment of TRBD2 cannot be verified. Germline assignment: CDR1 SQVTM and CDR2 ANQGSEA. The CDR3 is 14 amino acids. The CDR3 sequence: CSVEGLAGADTQYF.

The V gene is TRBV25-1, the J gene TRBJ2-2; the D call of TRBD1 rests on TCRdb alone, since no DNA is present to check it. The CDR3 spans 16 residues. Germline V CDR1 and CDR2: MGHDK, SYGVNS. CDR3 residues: CASSDSDRGWTGELFF.

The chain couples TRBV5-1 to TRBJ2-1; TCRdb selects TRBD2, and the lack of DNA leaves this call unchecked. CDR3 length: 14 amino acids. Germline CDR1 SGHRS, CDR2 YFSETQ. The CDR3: CASGPGLDNNEQFF.

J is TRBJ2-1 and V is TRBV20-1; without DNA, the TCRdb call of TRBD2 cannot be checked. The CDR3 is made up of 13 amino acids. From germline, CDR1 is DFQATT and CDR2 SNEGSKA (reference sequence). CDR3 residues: CSASGRSGNEQFF.

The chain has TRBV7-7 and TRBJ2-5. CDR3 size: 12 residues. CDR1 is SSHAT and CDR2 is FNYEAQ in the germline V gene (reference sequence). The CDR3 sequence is CASSQLQETQYF.

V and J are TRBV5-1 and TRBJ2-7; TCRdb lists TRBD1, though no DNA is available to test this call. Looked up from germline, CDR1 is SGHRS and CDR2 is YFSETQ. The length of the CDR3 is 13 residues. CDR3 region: CASRQGVYYEQYF.

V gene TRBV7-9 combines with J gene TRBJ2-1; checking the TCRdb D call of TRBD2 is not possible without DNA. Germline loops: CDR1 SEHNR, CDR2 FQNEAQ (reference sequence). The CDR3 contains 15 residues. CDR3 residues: CASRTGLAGGNEQFF.

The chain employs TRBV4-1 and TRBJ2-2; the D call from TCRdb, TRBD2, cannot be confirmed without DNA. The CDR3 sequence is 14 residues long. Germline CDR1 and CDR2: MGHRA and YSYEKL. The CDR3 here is CASNAGSGVGELFF.

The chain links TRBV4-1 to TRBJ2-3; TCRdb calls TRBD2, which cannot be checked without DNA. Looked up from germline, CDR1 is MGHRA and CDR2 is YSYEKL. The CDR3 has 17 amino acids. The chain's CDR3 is CASSLSGTSGITDTQYF.

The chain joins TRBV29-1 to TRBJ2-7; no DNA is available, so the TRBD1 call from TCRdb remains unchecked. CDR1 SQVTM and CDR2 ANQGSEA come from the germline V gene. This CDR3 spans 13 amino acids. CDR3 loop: CSGKTGFSYEQYF.

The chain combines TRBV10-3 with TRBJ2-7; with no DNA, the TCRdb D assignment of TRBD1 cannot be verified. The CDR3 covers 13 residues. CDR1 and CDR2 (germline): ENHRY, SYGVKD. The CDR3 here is CAITLDRVGEQYF.

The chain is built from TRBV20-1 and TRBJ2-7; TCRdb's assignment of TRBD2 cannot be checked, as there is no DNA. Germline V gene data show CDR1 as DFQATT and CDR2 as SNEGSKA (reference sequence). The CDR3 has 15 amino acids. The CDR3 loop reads CSPSPLLAGRYEQYF.

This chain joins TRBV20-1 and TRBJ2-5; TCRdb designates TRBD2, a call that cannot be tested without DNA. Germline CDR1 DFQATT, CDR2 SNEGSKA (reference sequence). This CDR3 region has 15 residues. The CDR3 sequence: CSARPGLAIQETQYF.

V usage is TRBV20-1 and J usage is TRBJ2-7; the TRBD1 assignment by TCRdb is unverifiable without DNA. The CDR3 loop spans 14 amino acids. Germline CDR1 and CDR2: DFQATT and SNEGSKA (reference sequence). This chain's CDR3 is CSAIPGGHSYEQYF.

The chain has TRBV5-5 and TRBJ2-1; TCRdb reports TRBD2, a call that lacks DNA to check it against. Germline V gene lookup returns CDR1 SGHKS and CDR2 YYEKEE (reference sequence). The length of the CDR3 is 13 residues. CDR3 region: CASSLADKREQFF.

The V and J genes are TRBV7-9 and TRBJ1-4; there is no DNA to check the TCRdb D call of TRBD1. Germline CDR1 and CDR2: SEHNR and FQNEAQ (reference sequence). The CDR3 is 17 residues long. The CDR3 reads CASSWGTGNTGNEKLFF.

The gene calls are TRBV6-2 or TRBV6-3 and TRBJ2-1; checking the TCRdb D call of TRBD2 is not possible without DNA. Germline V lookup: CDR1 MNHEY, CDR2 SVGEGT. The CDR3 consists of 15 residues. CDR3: CASSQGLAGYNEQFF.

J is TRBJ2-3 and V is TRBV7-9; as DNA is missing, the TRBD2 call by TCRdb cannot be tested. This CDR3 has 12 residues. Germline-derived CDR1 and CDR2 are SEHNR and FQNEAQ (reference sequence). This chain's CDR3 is CASALLPDTQYF. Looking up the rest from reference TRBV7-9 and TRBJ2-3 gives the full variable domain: DTGVSQNPRHKITKRGQNVTFRCDPISEHNRLYWYRQTLGQGPEFLTYFQNEAQLEKSRLLSDRFSAERPKGSFSTLEIQRTEQGDSAMYLCASALLPDTQYFGPGTRLTVL.

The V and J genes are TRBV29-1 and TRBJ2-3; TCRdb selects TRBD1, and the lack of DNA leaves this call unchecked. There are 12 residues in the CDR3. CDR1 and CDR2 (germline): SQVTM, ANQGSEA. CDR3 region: CSVDPDTDTQYF.

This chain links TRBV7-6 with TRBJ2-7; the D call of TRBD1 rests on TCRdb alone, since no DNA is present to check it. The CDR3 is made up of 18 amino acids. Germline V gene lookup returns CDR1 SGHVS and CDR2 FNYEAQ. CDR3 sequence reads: CASSYRDVGSSGHHEQYF.